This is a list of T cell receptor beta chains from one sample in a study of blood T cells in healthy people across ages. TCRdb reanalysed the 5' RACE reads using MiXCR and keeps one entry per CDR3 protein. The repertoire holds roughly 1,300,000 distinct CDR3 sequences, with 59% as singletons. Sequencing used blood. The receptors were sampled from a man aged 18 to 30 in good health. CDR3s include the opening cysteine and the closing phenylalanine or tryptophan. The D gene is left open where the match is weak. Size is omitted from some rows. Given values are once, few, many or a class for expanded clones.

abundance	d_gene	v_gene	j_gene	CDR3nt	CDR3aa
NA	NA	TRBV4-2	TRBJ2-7	TGTGCCAGCAGCCAAGAACTAGTCGGCTCCTACAATGAGCAGTACTTC	CASSQELVGSYNEQYF
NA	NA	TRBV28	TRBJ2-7	TGTGCCAGCAGTTTGCCCAGGAGTTCCTACGAGCAGTACTTC	CASSLPRSSYEQYF
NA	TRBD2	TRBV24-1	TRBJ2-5	TGTGCCACCAGTGATTATGGACTAGCGGGACAAGAGACCCAGTACTTC	CATSDYGLAGQETQYF
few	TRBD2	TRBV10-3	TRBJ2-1	TGTGCCATCAGTGAACTAGCGGGAGGTGGCAATGAGCAGTTCTTC	CAISELAGGGNEQFF
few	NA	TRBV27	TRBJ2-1	TGTGCCAGCAGTTTACTTCCCCTCCCCAATGAGCAGTTCTTC	CASSLLPLPNEQFF
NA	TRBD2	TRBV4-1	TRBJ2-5	TGCGCCAGCAGCCAAGAAAAGCGGGGTTACCAAGAGACCCAGTACTTC	CASSQEKRGYQETQYF
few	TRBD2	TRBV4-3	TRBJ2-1	TGCGCCAGCAGCCAAGACGGGAGGAGTGAGCAGTTCTTC	CASSQDGRSEQFF
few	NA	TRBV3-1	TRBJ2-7	TGTGCCAGCAGCCACGACAGGTTCTCCTACGAGCAGTACTTC	CASSHDRFSYEQYF
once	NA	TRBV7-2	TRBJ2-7	TGTGCCAGCAGTCTAACCGCGATAGTAGTGGGAGGAAGCTACGAGCAGTACTTC	CASSLTAIVVGGSYEQYF
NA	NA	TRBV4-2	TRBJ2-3	TGTGCCAGCAGCCAAGATGTGGAAGCGGGCACAGATACGCAGTATTTT	CASSQDVEAGTDTQYF